One T cell receptor beta chain is described in this entry. Its matching antigen is unknown. This entry is derived from a study of OX40 agonist ivuxolimab in advanced cancers. At the level of the study: Ivuxolimab, an agonistic anti-OX40 (CD134) antibody, was given to patients.

General study findings and limits: Averaged across samples, CD8+ T cells carried more expanded clones than CD4+ did. At 0.1 to 3.0 mg/kg and by week 6, CD4+ and CD8+ T cells in the blood had expanded clonally.

Only in-frame clones appear in the TCRdb table, and some are missing; sequencing was by immunoSEQ multiplex PCR. The sample contains approximately 77,000 clones, around 90% of which appear only once. Germline CDR1 SGHTA, CDR2 FQGNSA. This CDR3 contains 15 residues. With 4 bases clipped from V and 3 bases from J, the junction kept 8 bases outside the gene matches. Here the sequenced sample was CD4+ or CD8+ T cells sorted from blood, taken in a trial of the OX40 agonist ivuxolimab. The TCR comes from an adult with an advanced solid tumor such as melanoma, head and neck, liver or kidney cancer. The chain is built from TRBV7-2 and TRBJ2-7; TRBD1 matches at 8 bases. CDR3 sequence reads: CASSSDGQGGYEQYF. The CDR3 bases are TGTGCCAGCAGCTCAGACGGACAGGGTGGCTACGAGCAGTACTTC. The full variable domain, with the rest looked up from reference TRBV7-2 and TRBJ2-7, is GAGVSQSPSNKVTEKGKDVELRCDPISGHTALYWYRQSLGQGLEFLIYFQGNSAPDKSGLPSDRFSAERTGGSVSTLTIQRTQQEDSAVYLCASSSDGQGGYEQYFGPGTRLTVT.